These 30 T cell receptor beta chains came from one sample sequenced in a study of identical twins (dated by TCRdb to 2016 to 2018). The library was produced with 5' RACE. Reads for this sample came from an Illumina HiSeq 2000. The public reads were quality trimmed at Q25 with fastp and then assembled into clones with MiXCR by TCRdb, keeping productive beta chains. Each CDR3 protein gets just one entry, which takes the most common genes and DNA from the rows behind it. The table for this sample lists 1.5 million to 2 million distinct CDR3 sequences; about 31% of them were counted only once. 0.25% to 0.3% of the sample rests with the top ten. Sequencing used cord blood. All receptors derive from a newborn girl in good health.

This rearrangement joins TRBV5-1 to TRBJ2-1; D gene ambiguous. This CDR3 spans 15 amino acids. The germline gives CDR1 SGHRS, CDR2 YFSETQ. Trimming removed 4 bases at V and 5 bases at J, with 16 bases between. CDR3 protein: CASSGRGVQNNEQFF. The DNA for the CDR3 is TGCGCCAGCAGCGGAAGAGGTGTACAAAACAATGAGCAGTTCTTC.

CDR3 coding DNA: TGCAGTGCTAGTCGGACTAGGCCCACAGATACGCAGTATTTT. Its translation: CSASRTRPTDTQYF. The chain combines TRBV20-1 with TRBJ2-3; TRBD2 matches 7 bases. Per germline, CDR1 DFQATT and CDR2 SNEGSKA (reference sequence). The V gene end was trimmed by 3 bases and the J gene end by 2 bases; junction bases not matched to a gene: 5. This CDR3 contains 14 residues.

This clonotype showed up just a few times. The rearrangement links TRBV20-1 to TRBJ2-1, with TRBD1 matching 9 bases. The CDR3 runs 13 residues. Per the germline V gene, CDR1 is DFQATT and CDR2 is SNEGSKA (reference sequence). The V segment lost 4 bases and the J segment 6 bases; nucleotides outside the gene matches: 4. The CDR3 region is CSATVTGGNEQFF. CDR3 coding DNA: TGCAGTGCTACCGTGACAGGGGGCAATGAGCAGTTCTTC.

The V gene is TRBV27, the J gene TRBJ1-6; D is unclear. V was clipped by 3 bases and J by 4 bases, with 7 bases between them. The CDR3 has 14 residues. Germline CDR1 is MNHEY and CDR2 is SMNVEV (reference sequence). In DNA form, the CDR3 reads TGTGCCAGCAGTTTGGACCTATATAATTCACCCCTCCACTTT. Translation: CASSLDLYNSPLHF.

The CDR3 DNA is TGCAGTGCTAATCATAGGCGGACTAAACAAGAGACCCAGTACTTC. It codes for CSANHRRTKQETQYF. This chain connects TRBV20-1 to TRBJ2-5, with a weak D call TRBD2 (6 bases). Trimming left V 4 bases short and J 2 bases short, with 17 bases between. Germline lookup yields CDR1 DFQATT and CDR2 SNEGSKA (reference sequence). CDR3 size: 15 residues.

This clonotype was recorded many times. V and J are TRBV29-1 and TRBJ2-3, with TRBD2 identical over 9 bases. From germline, CDR1 is SQVTM and CDR2 ANQGSEA. This CDR3 has 14 amino acids. Germline trimming cut 5 bases from V and 6 bases from J; bases unmatched to any gene: 9. The CDR3 nucleotides read TGCAGCGTTTGCCTAGCGGGACCTGGGGATACGCAGTATTTT. Translated, it gives CSVCLAGPGDTQYF.

The chain joins TRBV5-1 to TRBJ2-4; 7 bases are shared with TRBD1. J was trimmed by 0 bases and V by 4 bases; bases with no gene match: 7. This CDR3 has 16 amino acids. CDR1 and CDR2 (germline): SGHRS, YFSETQ. The CDR3 DNA reads as TGCGCCAGCAGCCCGGGGACAGCAGTAGCCAAAAACATTCAGTACTTC. As protein: CASSPGTAVAKNIQYF.

This clonotype was seen only a few times. This chain links TRBV4-1 with TRBJ2-7, with 9 bases identical to TRBD2. V gave up 2 bases and J gave up 6 bases; unmatched junction bases: 5. The germline V gene encodes CDR1 MGHRA and CDR2 YSYEKL. CDR3 length equals 14 residues. The CDR3 spells CASSQTILAGEQYF. The DNA for the CDR3 is TGCGCCAGCAGCCAAACCATACTAGCGGGCGAGCAGTACTTC.

The chain recombines TRBV5-1 with TRBJ2-7; 7 nucleotides align to TRBD2. The V and J ends lost 0 bases and 3 bases, in that order; junction bases with no gene match: 6. CDR3 size: 15 residues. Germline CDR1 SGHRS, CDR2 YFSETQ. Here the CDR3 reads CASSLASWTSYEQYF. The CDR3 nucleotides are TGCGCCAGCAGCTTGGCCTCTTGGACTAGCTACGAGCAGTACTTC.

V is TRBV29-1 and J is TRBJ1-4; D call uncertain. CDR1 SQVTM and CDR2 ANQGSEA come from the germline V gene. The V gene lost 4 bases and the J gene lost 4 bases, with 7 bases spanning the gap. The CDR3 totals 12 residues. CDR3 DNA: TGCAGCGTTGGTCAGTTTAATGAAAAACTGTTTTTT. Its protein is CSVGQFNEKLFF.

This clonotype was found a few times. The chain uses TRBV4-1 and TRBJ1-6; D is possibly TRBD1 (5 bases). CDR1 and CDR2 (germline): MGHRA, YSYEKL. The CDR3 extends over 16 amino acids. Trimming took off 2 bases at V and 9 bases at J, with 17 bases between the two ends. CDR3 loop: CASSQIYGTGGSPLHF. CDR3 coding DNA: TGCGCCAGCAGCCAAATATACGGGACTGGGGGTTCACCCCTCCACTTT.

This clonotype occurred a few times. V and J are TRBV10-3 and TRBJ2-3; tentative D call: TRBD1 (6 bases). The germline gives CDR1 ENHRY, CDR2 SYGVKD. This CDR3 is 17 amino acids long. The V gene lost 0 bases and the J gene lost 0 bases, with 13 bases spanning the gap. CDR3 bases: TGTGCCATCAGTGAGTCCCCGGGACAACTAAGCACAGATACGCAGTATTTT. It codes for CAISESPGQLSTDTQYF.

Comments on this clonotype: This may arise from a read error, as a much more abundant clone is one base away. The chain couples TRBV20-1 to TRBJ2-3; maybe TRBD1 (6 bases). Germline V lookup: CDR1 DFQATT, CDR2 SNEGSKA (reference sequence). Trimming pared 0 bases from V and 0 bases from J, leaving 13 bases between. The CDR3 length is 16 residues. CDR3 in amino acids: CSARDAYRESTDTQYF. The CDR3 bases are TGCAGTGCTAGAGATGCTTACAGGGAAAGCACAGATACGCAGTATTTT.

V usage is TRBV7-9 and J usage is TRBJ2-1; D is unclear. The DNA end lines up better with TRBJ2-7; the J call may be wrong. The length of the CDR3 is 18 residues. Germline V gene lookup returns CDR1 SEHNR and CDR2 FQNEAQ (reference sequence). This CDR3 is CASSLFFDAESSYNEQYF. The CDR3 DNA sequence: TGTGCCAGCAGCTTATTTTTCGATGCGGAGAGCTCCTACAATGAGCAGTACTTC.

This rearrangement joins TRBV6-1 to TRBJ1-5, with D perhaps TRBD1 (5 bases). Germline V gene sequence: CDR1 MNHNS, CDR2 SASEGT. This CDR3 comprises 13 residues. Trimming left V 8 bases short and J 4 bases short, with 12 bases between. CDR3 region: CASGEAGNQPQHF. The CDR3 nucleotides are TGTGCCAGCGGGGAGGCAGGGAATCAGCCCCAGCATTTT.

J is TRBJ2-4 and V is TRBV3-1; maybe TRBD1 (5 bases). The assigned J gene may be wrong: the sequence end matches TRBJ2-5 better. CDR1 and CDR2 from the germline V gene are LGHDT and YNNKEL (reference sequence). This CDR3 has 15 residues. CDR3 bases: TGTGCCAGCAGCCAAGCAGGGATCCTCCACGAGACCCAGTACTTC. This sequence encodes CASSQAGILHETQYF.

This clonotype has only one observation. The V and J genes are TRBV7-2 and TRBJ2-3; maybe TRBD2 (6 bases). CDR3 length: 16 amino acids. V shed 1 base and J shed 4 bases, with 15 bases lying between them. Per the germline V gene, CDR1 is SGHTA and CDR2 is FQGNSA. The CDR3 nucleotides read TGTGCCAGCAGCTTAGAAACGGGAGCCCCAGCAGATACGCAGTATTTT. Its protein is CASSLETGAPADTQYF.

The rearrangement uses TRBV5-1 and TRBJ1-1, with a tentative D call TRBD1 (5 bases). Germline V gene sequence: CDR1 SGHRS, CDR2 YFSETQ. The V end was cut by 6 bases, the J end by 5 bases, with 17 bases between. There are 14 residues in the CDR3. CDR3: CASTPRDRGTEAFF. CDR3 nucleotide sequence: TGCGCCAGCACCCCCCGGGACCGGGGGACTGAAGCTTTCTTT. Variable domain in full (rest from reference TRBV5-1 and TRBJ1-1): KAGVTQTPRYLIKTRGQQVTLSCSPISGHRSVSWYQQTPGQGLQFLFEYFSETQRNKGNFPGRFSGRQFSNSRSEMNVSTLELGDSALYLCASTPRDRGTEAFFGQGTRLTVV.

This clonotype was recorded only once. The chain links TRBV3-1 to TRBJ2-1; D not resolved. Judging by the DNA end, TRBJ2-7 fits better; the J call may be wrong. Germline CDR1 LGHDT, CDR2 YNNKEL (reference sequence). The CDR3 runs 15 residues. DNA of the CDR3: TGTGCCAGCAGCTGGGCCGAAAGCTCCTACAATGAGCAGTACTTC. Encoded protein: CASSWAESSYNEQYF.

On this clonotype: At one of its ends the junction is not consistent with the germline gene, which may arise from a read error. The chain combines TRBV11-2 with TRBJ2-3; TRBD1 aligns across 8 bases. Germline V gives CDR1 SGHAT, CDR2 FQNNGV. CDR3 length: 14 amino acids. The CDR3 is CASSLDIGTGTQYF. The CDR3 DNA reads as TGTGCCAGCAGCTTAGATATAGGGACAGGTACGCAGTATTTT. The whole variable domain, filled in from reference TRBV11-2 and TRBJ2-3, reads EAGVAQSPRYKIIEKRQSVAFWCNPISGHATLYWYQQILGQGPKLLIQFQNNGVVDDSQLPKDRFSAERLKGVDSTLKIQPAKLEDSAVYLCASSLDIGTGTQYFGPGTRLTVL.

The chain couples TRBV28 to TRBJ2-3; 10 bases are shared with TRBD1. CDR1 is MDHEN, CDR2 SYDVKM, per germline. V lost 8 bases and J lost 0; bases outside the gene matches: 5. CDR3 length: 15 residues. CDR3 sequence: CASLRGQGSTDTQYF. The CDR3 DNA reads as TGTGCCAGCCTCAGGGGACAGGGGAGCACAGATACGCAGTATTTT. Combining the CDR3 with reference TRBV28 and TRBJ2-3 gives the whole variable domain DVKVTQSSRYLVKRTGEKVFLECVQDMDHENMFWYRQDPGLGLRLIYFSYDVKMKEKGDIPEGYSVSREKKERFSLILESASTNQTSMYLCASLRGQGSTDTQYFGPGTRLTVL.

This CDR3 reads CAIRGTASYEQYF. The DNA for the CDR3 is TGTGCCATCAGGGGGACAGCGTCCTACGAGCAGTACTTC. The chain combines TRBV10-3 with TRBJ2-7; 7 nucleotides match TRBD1. Trimming removed 6 bases from V and 1 base from J; junction bases left unmatched: 3. The CDR3 has 13 amino acids. The germline V gene has CDR1 ENHRY and CDR2 SYGVKD.

V and J are TRBV29-1 and TRBJ1-1; no clear D gene. Germline loops: CDR1 SQVTM, CDR2 ANQGSEA. Between the trimmed V and J ends, which lost 6 bases and 0 bases, there was a span of 11 bases. The CDR3 is made up of 13 amino acids. The CDR3 protein is CSVTGTLNTEAFF. CDR3 DNA sequence: TGCAGCGTGACGGGAACTTTGAACACTGAAGCTTTCTTT.

This chain links TRBV12-3 or TRBV12-4 with TRBJ1-1, with D possibly TRBD1 on 5 matching bases. Deletions cut 4 bases from V and 4 bases from J, with 16 bases between. The CDR3 is 15 residues long. The CDR3 DNA reads as TGTGCCAGCAGTTCCCTTCTTGGGACTAGCACTGAAGCTTTCTTT. This gives the protein CASSSLLGTSTEAFF.

Points on this clonotype: Compared with germline, one end of the junction differs, possibly owing to a read error. The chain combines TRBV27 with TRBJ2-3, with D tentatively TRBD1 (5 bases). Germline CDR1 is MNHEY and CDR2 is SMNVEV (reference sequence). The CDR3 is made up of 15 amino acids. In DNA form, the CDR3 reads TGTGCCTGCAGTTTATGGGGCGATAGCACAGATACGCAGTATTTT. Translating it yields CACSLWGDSTDTQYF.

V usage is TRBV5-1 and J usage is TRBJ1-4; D gene unclear. The length of the CDR3 is 15 residues. V lost 4 bases to trimming and J lost 8 bases, with 18 bases between them. Germline values: CDR1 SGHRS, CDR2 YFSETQ. CDR3 amino acids: CASSAGNEGWEKLFF. CDR3 sequence (DNA): TGCGCCAGCAGCGCCGGAAATGAGGGATGGGAAAAACTGTTTTTT.

The CDR3 DNA sequence: TGTGCCAGCAGCCTCTCTCTGGTTGCTAACTATGGCTACACCTTC. Residues: CASSLSLVANYGYTF. The chain employs TRBV7-2 and TRBJ1-2; D not resolved. The germline gives CDR1 SGHTA, CDR2 FQGNSA. The CDR3 contains 15 residues. Trimming removed 5 bases from V and 0 bases from J, with 13 bases in between.

J is TRBJ2-3 and V is TRBV27; D might be TRBD1 (6 bases). In germline, CDR1 is MNHEY, CDR2 SMNVEV (reference sequence). The V and J ends lost 1 base and 2 bases respectively, with 10 bases between them. The CDR3 extends over 15 amino acids. The CDR3 region has the DNA TGTGCCAGCAGTTTATGGGGGCGCGACACAGATACGCAGTATTTT. Translating gives CASSLWGRDTDTQYF.

On this clonotype itself: This sequence may be a read error, since a much larger clone differs from it by one base. This chain joins TRBV24-1 and TRBJ2-5, with 9 nucleotides matching TRBD2. The CDR3 consists of 15 residues. CDR1 KGHDR and CDR2 SFDVKD come from the germline V gene. The CDR3 reads CAARQAGGNQETQYF. The CDR3, as DNA: TGTGCCGCCAGACAAGCGGGAGGCAACCAAGAGACCCAGTACTTC.

This clonotype occurred once. This chain uses TRBV4-1 with TRBJ1-2; D is uncertain. Germline loops: CDR1 MGHRA, CDR2 YSYEKL. The CDR3 covers 16 residues. Trimming removed 0 bases at V and 5 bases at J, with 16 bases between. The CDR3 here is CASSQDFRGMGYGYTF. The CDR3, as DNA: TGCGCCAGCAGCCAAGACTTTCGAGGCATGGGGTATGGCTACACCTTC.